The clone carrying this T cell receptor beta chain was seen a few times. The record originates from a study of blood T cells in healthy people across ages. Donors were healthy Caucasian individuals from Russia aged about 6 to 95. The CDR3 has 16 amino acids. Trimming took off 4 bases at V and 4 bases at J, with 19 bases between the two ends. CDR1 and CDR2 (germline): SGHTA, FQGNSA. A second PCR of about 7 to 12 cycles used a sample-barcoded 5' primer and a J-beta primer mix. TCRdb passed the 5' RACE reads through MiXCR, listing each CDR3 protein once. The repertoire includes 780,000 or so distinct CDR3 sequences, 25% of them detected once, and approximately 4% sits in the top ten. This sample was also put to use in a study of T cells of mothers and their children.

The source of this sequence is a boy between 10 and 17 years old in good health. J is TRBJ2-5 and V is TRBV7-2; TRBD2 might be the D (7 bases). The specimen was blood. CDR3 coding DNA: TGTGCCAGCAGCTGGGGGTGGGGGGGCGCAGGAGAGACCCAGTACTTC. Protein: CASSWGWGGAGETQYF.